The entry below describes one T cell receptor beta chain. The antigen is not known. Samples came from healthy bone marrow donors. Germline CDR1 and CDR2: SGHNT and YYREEE (reference sequence). Trimming pared 2 bases from V and 5 bases from J, leaving 11 bases between. This CDR3 contains 14 residues. This record comes from a study of cytomegalovirus exposure and HLA in healthy donors. Study-level findings and limits: Specificity of three CMV-associated chains for CMV antigens was verified in vitro. In a later analysis, a genetic analysis reported fewer productive-TCR N-insertions in an Asian-associated ancestry cluster than the cohort average. The authors later found TCR association rates varying by HLA locus, with DRB1 most and HLA-C fewest.

PCR amplification relied on 60 Vbeta primers (plus 13 Jbeta primers). TCRdb's table, derived via immunoSEQ multiplex PCR, lists solely in-frame clones and lacks some. The sample lists 80,000 to 100,000 clones; about four fifths were seen once. The TCR was taken from a man between 25 and 39 years old in good health and CMV-seronegative. The chain uses TRBV5-4 and TRBJ2-1, with D possibly TRBD2 on 5 matching bases. The sequencing input was PBMCs. This chain's CDR3 is CASSFGEPNNEQFF. CDR3 coding DNA: TGTGCCAGCAGCTTTGGGGAGCCAAACAATGAGCAGTTCTTC.